These T cell receptor beta chains were read from a single sample in a study of neoadjuvant nivolumab and ipilimumab in lung cancer. Clones were read by immunoSEQ multiplex PCR, and TCRdb kept only the in-frame ones, dropping some. The table shows tens of thousands of clones, with 82% occurring only once. Sequenced here: peripheral blood, sampled before neoadjuvant nivolumab, alone or with ipilimumab. The receptors shown here come from an adult with non-small cell lung cancer. CDR3s include the opening cysteine and the closing phenylalanine or tryptophan. The order of the fields is V gene, J gene, D gene, CDR3 length, clone size, CDR3 DNA, CDR3 protein. D genes are given only for firm matches. A row's size may be missing; if present it is once, few, many or a size class.

v_gene: TRBV30
j_gene: TRBJ2-1
d_gene: TRBD2
len: 14
abundance: .
CDR3nt: TGTGCCTGGAGTGTAGGACTAGCGTACAATGAGCAGTTCTTC
CDR3aa: CAWSVGLAYNEQFF

v_gene: TRBV15
j_gene: TRBJ2-7
d_gene: .
len: 14
abundance: .
CDR3nt: TGTGCCACCAGCAGAGGCGTCTGGGCGGGCGAGCAGTACTTC
CDR3aa: CATSRGVWAGEQYF

v_gene: TRBV5-1
j_gene: TRBJ1-1
d_gene: .
len: 13
abundance: .
CDR3nt: TGCGCCAGCAGCTTCCAAACCAACACTGAAGCTTTCTTT
CDR3aa: CASSFQTNTEAFF

v_gene: TRBV10-3
j_gene: TRBJ1-3
d_gene: .
len: 14
abundance: few
CDR3nt: TGTGCCATCAATCCGGACAGCCCTGGAAACACCATATATTTT
CDR3aa: CAINPDSPGNTIYF

v_gene: TRBV7-9
j_gene: TRBJ1-1
d_gene: .
len: 13
abundance: .
CDR3nt: TGTGCCAGCAGCTTAGAGGAGAACACTGAAGCTTTCTTT
CDR3aa: CASSLEENTEAFF

v_gene: TRBV4-3
j_gene: TRBJ2-1
d_gene: .
len: 14
abundance: once
CDR3nt: TGCGCCAGCAGCCAAGAATGGGCCGGGGATGAGCAGTTCTTC
CDR3aa: CASSQEWAGDEQFF

v_gene: TRBV5-1
j_gene: TRBJ2-7
d_gene: .
len: 14
abundance: .
CDR3nt: TGCGCCAGCAGTGGGTCAGGGGACTCCTACGAGCAGTACTTC
CDR3aa: CASSGSGDSYEQYF

v_gene: TRBV29-1
j_gene: TRBJ2-2
d_gene: TRBD2
len: 15
abundance: .
CDR3nt: TGCAGCGTAGGAGGGGTTGCGGGGGGCACCGGGGAGCTGTTTTTT
CDR3aa: CSVGGVAGGTGELFF

v_gene: TRBV7-8
j_gene: TRBJ2-1
d_gene: .
len: 15
abundance: .
CDR3nt: TGTGCCAGCAGTGTCCCTCGCGGGATATACAATGAGCAGTTCTTC
CDR3aa: CASSVPRGIYNEQFF

v_gene: TRBV30
j_gene: TRBJ2-2
d_gene: .
len: 14
abundance: .
CDR3nt: TGTGCCTTAAACCCAGGGGGGGGCACCGGGGAGCTGTTTTTT
CDR3aa: CALNPGGGTGELFF

v_gene: TRBV27
j_gene: TRBJ2-3
d_gene: TRBD2
len: 14
abundance: .
CDR3nt: TGTGCCAGCAGCCCACGAGCGGGGGGAGATACGCAGTATTTT
CDR3aa: CASSPRAGGDTQYF

v_gene: TRBV5-4
j_gene: TRBJ2-2
d_gene: TRBD2
len: 17
abundance: .
CDR3nt: TGTGCCAGCAGCTTCGGACTAGGCGGAAAGAACACCGGGGAGCTGTTTTTT
CDR3aa: CASSFGLGGKNTGELFF

v_gene: TRBV5-4
j_gene: TRBJ2-1
d_gene: .
len: 15
abundance: .
CDR3nt: TGTGCCAGCAGCTTGTTGTGGGAGGGTAGGGGGGAGCAGTTCTTC
CDR3aa: CASSLLWEGRGEQFF

v_gene: TRBV7-7
j_gene: TRBJ2-3
d_gene: .
len: 14
abundance: .
CDR3nt: TGTGCTAGCAGCTTTTCAATTATGGAAGATACGCAGTATTTT
CDR3aa: CASSFSIMEDTQYF

v_gene: TRBV10-3
j_gene: TRBJ2-7
d_gene: .
len: 14
abundance: .
CDR3nt: TGTGCCATCAGTGTTATCAGCGGGTCCTACGAGCAGTACTTC
CDR3aa: CAISVISGSYEQYF

v_gene: TRBV10-2
j_gene: TRBJ2-7
d_gene: .
len: 14
abundance: .
CDR3nt: TGCGCCACGGGCTTCCTACGAGAGGACTACGAGCAGTACTTC
CDR3aa: CATGFLREDYEQYF

v_gene: TRBV2
j_gene: TRBJ2-7
d_gene: TRBD1
len: 13
abundance: once
CDR3nt: TGTGCCAGCAGCGAGTTTACAGGGGACGAGCAGTACTTC
CDR3aa: CASSEFTGDEQYF

v_gene: TRBV18
j_gene: TRBJ2-7
d_gene: TRBD2
len: 13
abundance: .
CDR3nt: TGTGCCAGCTCACCCGAGCGGGAGTACGAGCAGTACTTC
CDR3aa: CASSPEREYEQYF

v_gene: TRBV5-5
j_gene: TRBJ1-1
d_gene: .
len: 17
abundance: few
CDR3nt: TGTGCCAGCAGCTTGGGTTTGGGAAAAGCATTCGACACTGAAGCTTTCTTT
CDR3aa: CASSLGLGKAFDTEAFF

v_gene: TRBV5-1
j_gene: TRBJ2-1
d_gene: .
len: 17
abundance: once
CDR3nt: TGCGCCAGCAGGAACAATCTAGCGCCAGCCCGGGGTAGTGAGCAGTTCTTC
CDR3aa: CASRNNLAPARGSEQFF

v_gene: TRBV29-1
j_gene: TRBJ2-3
d_gene: .
len: 15
abundance: once
CDR3nt: TGCAGCGTTGATGCTCCCGGTAGCAGCACAGATACGCAGTATTTT
CDR3aa: CSVDAPGSSTDTQYF

v_gene: TRBV5-1
j_gene: TRBJ1-1
d_gene: .
len: 14
abundance: .
CDR3nt: TGCGCCAGCACCACCTTGGGGGCTCGGACTGAAGCTTTCTTT
CDR3aa: CASTTLGARTEAFF

v_gene: TRBV5-5
j_gene: TRBJ1-5
d_gene: .
len: 15
abundance: .
CDR3nt: TGTGCCAGCAGCCCGGCTACAGAGTTCAATCAGCCCCAGCATTTT
CDR3aa: CASSPATEFNQPQHF

v_gene: TRBV19
j_gene: TRBJ1-1
d_gene: .
len: 13
abundance: once
CDR3nt: TGTGCCAGTAGTCCCCGGACTCCTTTGAGGGCTTTCTTT
CDR3aa: CASSPRTPLRAFF

v_gene: TRBV5-1
j_gene: TRBJ2-3
d_gene: TRBD2
len: 16
abundance: .
CDR3nt: TGCGCCAGCAGCTTGGTGTTAGCGGGAGGGGCAGATACGCAGTATTTT
CDR3aa: CASSLVLAGGADTQYF

v_gene: TRBV5-4
j_gene: TRBJ2-3
d_gene: TRBD2
len: 17
abundance: .
CDR3nt: TGTGCCAGCAGCCCCGGGACTAGCGGGAGGGCCGAAGATACGCAGTATTTT
CDR3aa: CASSPGTSGRAEDTQYF

v_gene: TRBV7-2
j_gene: TRBJ1-1
d_gene: TRBD1
len: 15
abundance: .
CDR3nt: TGTGCCAGCAGCTTAGAAGGACAGGGTTTCACTGAAGCTTTCTTT
CDR3aa: CASSLEGQGFTEAFF

v_gene: TRBV5-3
j_gene: TRBJ1-5
d_gene: TRBD1
len: 19
abundance: .
CDR3nt: TGTGCCAGAAGCTTGGCCCCAGGAGACCCAGGGACAGGTTATCAGCCCCAGCATTTT
CDR3aa: CARSLAPGDPGTGYQPQHF

v_gene: TRBV5-1
j_gene: TRBJ1-2
d_gene: TRBD1
len: 14
abundance: .
CDR3nt: TGCGCCAGCAGCTTGGCCGACAGGGAACATGGCTACACCTTC
CDR3aa: CASSLADREHGYTF

v_gene: TRBV11-2
j_gene: TRBJ2-7
d_gene: .
len: 12
abundance: .
CDR3nt: TGTGCCAGCAGCAGACAGGCCTACGAGCAGTACTTC
CDR3aa: CASSRQAYEQYF

v_gene: TRBV7-6
j_gene: TRBJ1-1
d_gene: .
len: 14
abundance: .
CDR3nt: TGTGCCAGCAGCAGCCAGGCGCTGGGCACTGAAGCTTTCTTT
CDR3aa: CASSSQALGTEAFF

v_gene: TRBV18
j_gene: TRBJ1-3
d_gene: .
len: 14
abundance: few
CDR3nt: TGTGCCAGCTCACCAGAAACTGCTGGAAACACCATATATTTT
CDR3aa: CASSPETAGNTIYF

v_gene: TRBV11-1
j_gene: TRBJ1-4
d_gene: TRBD1
len: 13
abundance: .
CDR3nt: TGTGCCAGCAGCCGAGACAGGGTACCGAAACTGTTTTTT
CDR3aa: CASSRDRVPKLFF

v_gene: TRBV5-1
j_gene: TRBJ2-1
d_gene: .
len: 14
abundance: .
CDR3nt: TGCGCCAGCAGCTTGTATCAGTCCTACAATGAGCAGTTCTTC
CDR3aa: CASSLYQSYNEQFF

v_gene: TRBV11-2
j_gene: TRBJ1-5
d_gene: .
len: 12
abundance: .
CDR3nt: TGTGCCAGCAGGGGGCAGATGGGGCCCCAGCATTTT
CDR3aa: CASRGQMGPQHF

v_gene: TRBV5-1
j_gene: TRBJ2-7
d_gene: .
len: 14
abundance: .
CDR3nt: TGCGCCAGCAGCTTGGATGTGGGGCCCTACGAGCAGTACTTC
CDR3aa: CASSLDVGPYEQYF

v_gene: TRBV11-1
j_gene: TRBJ2-5
d_gene: .
len: 13
abundance: .
CDR3nt: TGTGCCAGCAGTTTGCTTGACCAAGAGACCCAGTACTTC
CDR3aa: CASSLLDQETQYF

v_gene: TRBV2
j_gene: TRBJ2-2
d_gene: .
len: 15
abundance: .
CDR3nt: TGTGCCAGCAGTGAAGGGCCAGGGAACACCGGGGAGCTGTTTTTT
CDR3aa: CASSEGPGNTGELFF

v_gene: TRBV2
j_gene: TRBJ1-1
d_gene: .
len: 13
abundance: .
CDR3nt: TGTGCCAGCAGTCCACAGGGCTTCACTGAAGCTTTCTTT
CDR3aa: CASSPQGFTEAFF

v_gene: TRBV9
j_gene: TRBJ1-4
d_gene: TRBD1
len: 13
abundance: .
CDR3nt: TGTGCCAGCAGCTTCTCAGGGGGTGAAAAACTGTTTTTT
CDR3aa: CASSFSGGEKLFF

v_gene: TRBV19
j_gene: TRBJ2-1
d_gene: .
len: 17
abundance: .
CDR3nt: TGTGCCAGTATCAAAGGGGCGCTAGCGTCTACCTACAATGAGCAGTTCTTC
CDR3aa: CASIKGALASTYNEQFF

v_gene: TRBV27
j_gene: TRBJ2-7
d_gene: .
len: 14
abundance: .
CDR3nt: TGTGCCAGCAGTTCCGGGACGGGGATACACGAGCAGTACTTC
CDR3aa: CASSSGTGIHEQYF

v_gene: TRBV18
j_gene: TRBJ1-1
d_gene: .
len: 14
abundance: .
CDR3nt: TGTGCCAGCTCCCCGGATGCTATGAACACTGAAGCTTTCTTT
CDR3aa: CASSPDAMNTEAFF

v_gene: TRBV6-5
j_gene: TRBJ2-2
d_gene: .
len: 12
abundance: once
CDR3nt: TGTGCCAGCGGGGACGTCACCGGGGAGCTGTTTTTT
CDR3aa: CASGDVTGELFF

v_gene: TRBV9
j_gene: TRBJ2-3
d_gene: .
len: 14
abundance: .
CDR3nt: TGTGCCAGCAGCGTAGAAAGCTCCACAGATACGCAGTATTTT
CDR3aa: CASSVESSTDTQYF